What follows is one T cell receptor (beta chain) and its context. What it binds is unknown. Autoimmune disease history or systemic immunosuppression disqualified patients. This specimen belongs to a study of OX40 agonist ivuxolimab in advanced cancers. In the study overall: Averaging around 60 years in age, with a range of 23 to 79, the cohort was around 83% male.

The method was immunoSEQ multiplex PCR; TCRdb's version includes in-frame clones alone and lacks a portion of them. The sample contains approximately 79,000 clones, about 90% of which appear only once. Study results and caveats: The specificity for antigen of the expanded peripheral T cells was not determined.

Germline assignment: CDR1 ENHRY and CDR2 SYGVKD. The V gene lost 5 bases and the J gene lost 8 bases, with 10 bases spanning the gap. The CDR3 has 12 residues. Material: CD4+ or CD8+ T cells sorted from blood, obtained in a trial of the OX40 agonist ivuxolimab. V and J are TRBV10-3 and TRBJ2-1; a weak D match, TRBD2 (6 bases). The source of this sequence is an adult with an advanced solid tumor such as melanoma, head and neck, liver or kidney cancer. The CDR3 is CAISPRGDEQFF. Here the CDR3 DNA reads TGTGCCATCAGTCCCCGCGGGGATGAGCAGTTCTTC.